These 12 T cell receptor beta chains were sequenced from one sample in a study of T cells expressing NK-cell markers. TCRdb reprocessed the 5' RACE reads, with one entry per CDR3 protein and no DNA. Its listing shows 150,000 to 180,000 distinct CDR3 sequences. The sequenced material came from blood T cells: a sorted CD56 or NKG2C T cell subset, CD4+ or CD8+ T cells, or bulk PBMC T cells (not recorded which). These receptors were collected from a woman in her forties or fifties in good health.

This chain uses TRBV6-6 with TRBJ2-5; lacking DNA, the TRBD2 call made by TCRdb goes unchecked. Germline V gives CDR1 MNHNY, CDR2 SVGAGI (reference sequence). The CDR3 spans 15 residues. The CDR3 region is CASSVRDYPTETQYF.

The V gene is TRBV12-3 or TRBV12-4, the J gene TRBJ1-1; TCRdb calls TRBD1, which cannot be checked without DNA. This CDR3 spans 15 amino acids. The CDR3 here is CASSPTAGESTEAFF.

Here the CDR3 reads CASSHGTSGIEQFF. The V call is TRBV27, the J call TRBJ2-1; TCRdb returns TRBD2, unconfirmable since there is no DNA. CDR1 and CDR2 from the germline V gene are MNHEY and SMNVEV (reference sequence). The CDR3 loop spans 14 amino acids.

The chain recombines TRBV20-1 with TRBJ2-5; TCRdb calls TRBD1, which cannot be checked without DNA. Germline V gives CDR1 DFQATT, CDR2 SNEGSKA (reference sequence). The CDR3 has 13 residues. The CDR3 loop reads CSASRQAQETQYF.

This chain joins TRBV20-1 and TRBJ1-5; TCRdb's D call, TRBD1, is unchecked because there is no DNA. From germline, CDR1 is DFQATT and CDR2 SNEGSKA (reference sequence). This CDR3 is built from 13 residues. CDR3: CSASTGIRQPQHF.

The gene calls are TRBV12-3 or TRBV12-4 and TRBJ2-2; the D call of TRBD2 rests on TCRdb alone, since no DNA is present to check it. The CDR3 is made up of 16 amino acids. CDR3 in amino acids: CASSAAGQVNTGELFF.

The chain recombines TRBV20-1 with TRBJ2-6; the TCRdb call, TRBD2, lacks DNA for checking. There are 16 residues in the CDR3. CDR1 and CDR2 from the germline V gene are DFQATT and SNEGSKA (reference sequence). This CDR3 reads CSASLAGIAGANVLTF.

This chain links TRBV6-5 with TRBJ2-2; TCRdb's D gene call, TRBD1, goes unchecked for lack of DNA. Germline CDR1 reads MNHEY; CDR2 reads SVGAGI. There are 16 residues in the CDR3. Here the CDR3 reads CASSLGDPGLAGELFF.

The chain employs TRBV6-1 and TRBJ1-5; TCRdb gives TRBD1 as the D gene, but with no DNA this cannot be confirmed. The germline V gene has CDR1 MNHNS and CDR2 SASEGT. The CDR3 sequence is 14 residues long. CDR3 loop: CAIEDRGSNQPQHF.

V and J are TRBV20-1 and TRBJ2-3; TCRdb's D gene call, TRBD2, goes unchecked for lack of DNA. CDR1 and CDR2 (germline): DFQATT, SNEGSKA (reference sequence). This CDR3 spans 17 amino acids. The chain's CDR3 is CSASTPKSGRPTDTQYF.

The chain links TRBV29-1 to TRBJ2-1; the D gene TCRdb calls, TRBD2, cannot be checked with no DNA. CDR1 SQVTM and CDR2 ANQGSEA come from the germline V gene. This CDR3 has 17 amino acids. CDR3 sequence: CSVSGLAGPSSYNEQFF.

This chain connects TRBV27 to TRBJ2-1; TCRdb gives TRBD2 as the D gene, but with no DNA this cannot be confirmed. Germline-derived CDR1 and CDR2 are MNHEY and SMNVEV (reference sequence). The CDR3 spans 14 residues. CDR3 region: CASSSGGLPNEQFF.